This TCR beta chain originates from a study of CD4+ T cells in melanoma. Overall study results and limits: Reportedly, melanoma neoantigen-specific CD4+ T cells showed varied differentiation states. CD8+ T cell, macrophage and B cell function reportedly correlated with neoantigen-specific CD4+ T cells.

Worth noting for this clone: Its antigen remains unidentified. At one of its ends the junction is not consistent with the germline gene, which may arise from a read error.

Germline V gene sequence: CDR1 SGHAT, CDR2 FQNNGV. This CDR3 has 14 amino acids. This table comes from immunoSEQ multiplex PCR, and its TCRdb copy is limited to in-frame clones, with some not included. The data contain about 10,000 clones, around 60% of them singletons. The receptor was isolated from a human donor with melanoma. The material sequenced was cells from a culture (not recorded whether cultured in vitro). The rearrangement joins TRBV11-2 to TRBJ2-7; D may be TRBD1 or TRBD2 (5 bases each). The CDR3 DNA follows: TGTGTCAGCAGCCAATTTGGGACCTCCTTGGGGCAGTACTTC. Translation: CVSSQFGTSLGQYF.